This entry lists 25 T cell receptor beta chains sequenced from one sample in a study of blood T cell repertoires in COVID-19. Clones were read by immunoSEQ multiplex PCR, and TCRdb kept only the in-frame ones, dropping some. The sample records a few hundred thousand clones, around 84% being singletons. Sequencing was performed on peripheral blood. The receptor set was obtained from a man in his fifties or sixties with acute or convalescent COVID-19.

V and J are TRBV18 and TRBJ2-3; no firm D call. The V end was cut by 2 bases, the J end by 6 bases, with 6 bases between. The germline gives CDR1 KGHSH, CDR2 LQKENI. This CDR3 comprises 12 residues. As DNA, the CDR3 is TGTGCCAGCTCACCAAACGGGGATACGCAGTATTTT. Its translation is CASSPNGDTQYF.

The rearrangement links TRBV4-1 to TRBJ2-1, with D possibly TRBD1 on 6 matching bases. V lost 4 bases and J 0 bases, leaving 16 bases between the germline ends. Germline values: CDR1 MGHRA, CDR2 YSYEKL. The CDR3 consists of 17 residues. In DNA form, the CDR3 reads TGCGCCAGCAGCCGGGTCCCTGGACAGAGCTCCTACAATGAGCAGTTCTTC. Translating it yields CASSRVPGQSSYNEQFF.

This chain uses TRBV6-2 or TRBV6-3 with TRBJ2-5, with 9 bases that match TRBD1. Germline values: CDR1 MNHEY, CDR2 SVGEGT. This CDR3 has 16 residues. Trimming cost V 6 bases and J 0 bases; bases outside gene matches: 8. CDR3: CASSDPGQGYQETQYF. The CDR3 nucleotides read TGTGCCAGCAGCGATCCGGGACAGGGATACCAAGAGACCCAGTACTTC.

The V and J genes are TRBV6-5 and TRBJ1-6, with 7 bases matching TRBD1. V was clipped by 6 bases and J by 9 bases; unmatched bases: 5. The CDR3 consists of 13 residues. The germline CDR1 and CDR2 sequences are MNHEY and SVGAGI. In nucleotides, the CDR3 is TGTGCCAGCAGCGACAGGGTGGGTTCACCCCTCCACTTT. Protein product: CASSDRVGSPLHF.

V and J are TRBV3-1 (or the pseudogene TRBV3-2) and TRBJ2-7; 11 nucleotides line up with TRBD1. V was clipped by 8 bases and J by 6 bases; unmatched bases: 12. This CDR3 contains 15 residues. Germline V gives CDR1 LGHDT, CDR2 YNNKEL (reference sequence). The CDR3 nucleotides are TGTGCCAGCCAACTCGGGACAGGGGGAGGGTCCGAGCAGTACTTC. As protein: CASQLGTGGGSEQYF.

The chain uses TRBV2 and TRBJ1-5; 10 bases align to TRBD1. The germline V gene has CDR1 SNHLY and CDR2 FYNNEI. V was clipped by 6 bases and J by 5 bases; unmatched bases: 7. This CDR3 contains 15 residues. The DNA for the CDR3 is TGTGCCAGCAGAGCCGGGGACAGGGGCTATCAGCCCCAGCATTTT. Its translation: CASRAGDRGYQPQHF. The full variable domain, completed using reference TRBV2 and TRBJ1-5, is EPEVTQTPSHQVTQMGQEVILRCVPISNHLYFYWYRQILGQKVEFLVSFYNNEISEKSEIFDDQFSVERPDGSNFTLKIRSTKLEDSAMYFCASRAGDRGYQPQHFGDGTRLSIL.

The gene calls are TRBV5-1 and TRBJ1-2; 7 bases fit TRBD1. CDR1 and CDR2 (germline): SGHRS, YFSETQ. J was trimmed by 5 bases and V by 4 bases; bases with no gene match: 8. CDR3 size: 14 residues. The DNA of the CDR3 is TGCGCCAGCAGCCCGTCGGACAGGCGTTATGGCTACACCTTC. Translation gives CASSPSDRRYGYTF.

The V call is TRBV6-2 or TRBV6-3, the J call TRBJ1-1, with D uncertain. CDR3 length: 14 amino acids. Germline loops: CDR1 MNHEY, CDR2 SVGEGT. V lost 5 bases and J 1 base, leaving 11 bases between the germline ends. CDR3 loop: CASSHGSSNTEAFF. The CDR3, as DNA: TGTGCCAGCAGTCACGGGAGTTCGAACACTGAAGCTTTCTTT.

The chain links TRBV28 to TRBJ2-7; 7 bases fit TRBD1. After removal of 6 bases from V and 2 bases from J, the junction contained 7 bases not matched to a gene. The CDR3 is made up of 14 amino acids. The germline V gene encodes CDR1 MDHEN and CDR2 SYDVKM. The CDR3 sequence is CASSRTGDPYEQYF. The CDR3 DNA sequence: TGTGCCAGCAGCCGGACAGGAGATCCCTACGAGCAGTACTTC.

This chain connects TRBV2 to TRBJ1-1; a weak D match, TRBD1 (6 bases). Germline lookup yields CDR1 SNHLY and CDR2 FYNNEI. The CDR3 is 15 amino acids. V was trimmed by 3 bases and J by 4 bases, leaving 15 bases between them. CDR3: CASSDSLTGLTEAFF. DNA of the CDR3: TGTGCCAGCAGTGACTCCTTGACAGGCCTCACTGAAGCTTTCTTT. Full variable domain (outside the CDR3, taken from reference TRBV2 and TRBJ1-1): EPEVTQTPSHQVTQMGQEVILRCVPISNHLYFYWYRQILGQKVEFLVSFYNNEISEKSEIFDDQFSVERPDGSNFTLKIRSTKLEDSAMYFCASSDSLTGLTEAFFGQGTRLTVV.

This clone was observed at least ten times. The rearrangement uses TRBV6-1 and TRBJ2-5; 7 bases agree with TRBD2. J gave up 2 bases and V 1 base, and 10 bases lay outside the gene matches. Germline V gene lookup returns CDR1 MNHNS and CDR2 SASEGT. This CDR3 is 17 amino acids long. CDR3 amino acids: CASSEELRGGGQETQYF. As DNA, the CDR3 is TGTGCCAGCAGTGAAGAGCTTAGGGGCGGGGGTCAAGAGACCCAGTACTTC.

The V and J genes are TRBV5-1 and TRBJ1-2; D remains ambiguous. This CDR3 has 16 amino acids. The germline CDR1 and CDR2 sequences are SGHRS and YFSETQ. Trimming shortened V by 4 bases and J by 0 bases, and 16 bases separated the two germline ends. Here the CDR3 reads CASSPGSGYTNYGYTF. For the CDR3, the DNA is TGCGCCAGCAGCCCGGGGTCCGGGTATACTAACTATGGCTACACCTTC.

The count of this clone is one. This chain joins TRBV28 and TRBJ2-1; TRBD1 aligns across 9 bases. CDR3 size: 16 residues. Germline V lookup: CDR1 MDHEN, CDR2 SYDVKM. V trimming: 5 bases; J trimming: 2 bases; junction bases outside the gene matches: 7. The CDR3 nucleotides read TGTGCCAGCAGTGCAGGACAGGGGCTAACCTACAATGAGCAGTTCTTC. It is translated as CASSAGQGLTYNEQFF.

The V call is TRBV6-5, the J call TRBJ1-2; 8 bases line up with TRBD1. CDR3 length equals 14 residues. V trimming: 6 bases; J trimming: 4 bases; junction bases outside the gene matches: 7. Germline assignment: CDR1 MNHEY and CDR2 SVGAGI. In DNA, the CDR3 is TGTGCCAGCAGAGGACAGGACAGGGCCTATGGCTACACCTTC. Amino acid sequence: CASRGQDRAYGYTF.

The genes are TRBV29-1 and TRBJ2-5, with 7 bases fitting TRBD2. Per the germline V gene, CDR1 is SQVTM and CDR2 is ANQGSEA. The CDR3 consists of 12 residues. V was pared by 4 bases and J by 4 bases, with 3 bases of the junction left unmatched. The CDR3 nucleotides read TGCAGCGTTGGACTAGCTTTAGAGACCCAGTACTTC. Its protein product is CSVGLALETQYF.

The gene calls are TRBV28 and TRBJ2-5; 7 positions match TRBD2. J lost 3 bases, V lost 2 bases, and 3 bases had no gene match. Per germline, CDR1 MDHEN and CDR2 SYDVKM. The CDR3 is 14 residues long. The CDR3 region is CASSLGGGKETQYF. The CDR3 DNA reads as TGTGCCAGCAGTTTAGGGGGGGGGAAAGAGACCCAGTACTTC. Complete variable domain (other parts from reference TRBV28 and TRBJ2-5): DVKVTQSSRYLVKRTGEKVFLECVQDMDHENMFWYRQDPGLGLRLIYFSYDVKMKEKGDIPEGYSVSREKKERFSLILESASTNQTSMYLCASSLGGGKETQYFGPGTRLLVL.

The V call is TRBV19, the J call TRBJ1-5; D is perhaps TRBD1 (6 bases). Germline CDR1 is LNHDA and CDR2 is SQIVND (reference sequence). The CDR3 is made up of 15 amino acids. The V end was cut by 4 bases, the J end by 6 bases, with 16 bases between. As DNA, the CDR3 is TGTGCCAGTAGTAAAACAGGGAAGGGCGGTCAGCCCCAGCATTTT. Translating it yields CASSKTGKGGQPQHF.

The chain uses TRBV21-1 and TRBJ2-3; the D call in the table, TRBD2, was not verified against the DNA. TRBV21-1 is assigned pseudogene status. CDR3 length equals 17 residues. The CDR3 sequence is CASSKGRAKGGADTQYF. In nucleotides, the CDR3 is TGTGCCAGCAGCAAAGGAAGGGCCAAGGGAGGGGCAGATACGCAGTATTTT.

This sequence joins TRBV7-9 and TRBJ2-4; 7 bases line up with TRBD2. The CDR3 is 17 residues long. Looked up from germline, CDR1 is SEHNR and CDR2 is FQNEAQ (reference sequence). Losses at the gene ends were 0 bases for V and 3 bases for J; bases not matched to a gene: 8. The chain's CDR3 is CASSLAIGLADKNIQYF. The CDR3 DNA is TGTGCCAGCAGCTTAGCGATTGGGCTAGCGGACAAAAACATTCAGTACTTC.

The rearrangement joins TRBV7-2 to TRBJ1-3; possibly TRBD1 for D (5 bases). Germline CDR1 is SGHTA and CDR2 is FQGNSA. Trimming cost V 8 bases and J 3 bases, with 14 bases left between them. This CDR3 contains 14 residues. This CDR3 is CASAPGLNGNTIYF. Written as DNA, the CDR3 is TGTGCCAGCGCTCCGGGACTCAATGGAAACACCATATATTTT.

This chain links TRBV27 with TRBJ2-7; D is uncertain. V was trimmed by 6 bases and J by 1 base, leaving 10 bases between them. The germline V gene encodes CDR1 MNHEY and CDR2 SMNVEV (reference sequence). The CDR3 is 13 residues long. CDR3 nucleotide sequence: TGTGCCAGCAGCAACAGCCTTTCCTACGAGCAGTACTTC. This encodes CASSNSLSYEQYF.

This clone was counted once. The CDR3 protein is CASSRQGSPYGYTF. In DNA, the CDR3 is TGTGCCAGCAGTAGACAGGGATCCCCCTATGGCTACACCTTC. The rearrangement joins TRBV6-5 to TRBJ1-2, with TRBD1 matching 7 bases. This CDR3 spans 14 amino acids. The germline CDR1 and CDR2 sequences are MNHEY and SVGAGI. V dropped 5 bases and J dropped 4; count of bases not matched to a gene: 7.

The genes are TRBV5-8 and TRBJ2-4, with D possibly TRBD1 on 5 matching bases. Looked up from germline, CDR1 is SGHTS and CDR2 is YDEGEE. This CDR3 is built from 14 residues. The germline V and J ends were trimmed by 0 bases and 7 bases, with 11 bases remaining between them. The CDR3 nucleotides are TGTGCCAGCAGCTTGGAGGGGTTAGGGAACATTCAGTACTTC. Its protein product is CASSLEGLGNIQYF.

The chain is built from TRBV6-1 and TRBJ2-7; 10 positions match TRBD2. After removal of 2 bases from V and 4 bases from J, the junction contained 5 bases not matched to a gene. This CDR3 has 15 amino acids. Germline-derived CDR1 and CDR2 are MNHNS and SASEGT. This CDR3 is CASSESSGGKYEQYF. The CDR3 region has the DNA TGTGCCAGCAGTGAAAGTAGCGGGGGGAAATACGAGCAGTACTTC.

V usage is TRBV11-3 and J usage is TRBJ2-3; TRBD2 might be the D (6 bases). Germline V lookup: CDR1 SGHNT, CDR2 YENEEA. The V end lost 6 bases, the J end lost 2 bases, and 12 bases lay between the germline ends. This CDR3 is 14 amino acids long. The CDR3 sequence is CASSLSGLTDTQYF. The CDR3 DNA sequence: TGTGCCAGCAGTTTGAGCGGGCTCACAGATACGCAGTATTTT.